A few counts support the clone carrying this T cell receptor (beta chain). The target antigen is unknown. Each CDR3 protein is one row after TCRdb ran MiXCR on the RT-PCR reads. Of under 550,000 distinct CDR3 sequences listed, 7.2% are singletons. This record belongs to a study of response to subunit inactivated influenza vaccine. Overall study findings and caveats: Every seasonal influenza vaccination brings in few new T cells, the authors suggested.

V trimming: 0 bases; J trimming: 5 bases; junction bases outside the gene matches: 10. Germline V gives CDR1 LGHNA, CDR2 YSLEER. CDR3 length: 17 amino acids. J is TRBJ2-1 and V is TRBV4-3; TRBD2 matches at 7 bases. The starting material was PBMCs from blood, obtained about 24 months after vaccination. The sequence was collected from a man between 50 and 75 years old who received an inactivated influenza vaccine. CDR3 residues: CASSQDVQREVHNEQFF. The CDR3 DNA sequence: TGCGCCAGCAGCCAAGATGTCCAGCGGGAAGTTCACAATGAGCAGTTCTTC.